This is a list of T cell receptor beta chains from one sample in a study of vaccination effects on CD4 cells after COVID-19. TCRdb keeps only in-frame clones here, not all; method: immunoSEQ multiplex PCR. The sample includes more than 35,000 clones, 65% to 70% of them seen just once. Their recognized antigens are unknown. The material sequenced was CD4+ T cells from PBMCs cultured with a peptide pool, taken before COVID-19 vaccination. The receptors here all came from a human donor who had a prior SARS-CoV-2 infection. Each CDR3 is given with its conserved first and last residue. The D gene is left open where the match is weak. Rows may omit the clone size; those that give it use once, few, many or a size class.

cdr3_length: 14
v_call: TRBV7-8
j_call: TRBJ2-5
clone_size: -
d_call: -
cdr3_nt: TGTGCCAGCAGCCCCGTACCTATTCAAGAGACCCAGTACTTC
cdr3_aa: CASSPVPIQETQYF

cdr3_length: 13
v_call: TRBV5-1
j_call: TRBJ2-5
clone_size: -
d_call: -
cdr3_nt: TGCGCCAGCAGCTATAGCGGACAAGAGACCCAGTACTTC
cdr3_aa: CASSYSGQETQYF

cdr3_length: 15
v_call: TRBV10-2
j_call: TRBJ1-5
clone_size: few
d_call: -
cdr3_nt: TGCGCCAGCAGCTATAGGGGGGGTAATGGCCAGCCCCAGCATTTT
cdr3_aa: CASSYRGGNGQPQHF

cdr3_length: 14
v_call: TRBV27
j_call: TRBJ2-7
clone_size: few
d_call: TRBD1
cdr3_nt: TGTGCCAGCGGGACGACAGGGGGGCGTATGGAGCAGTACTTC
cdr3_aa: CASGTTGGRMEQYF

cdr3_length: 14
v_call: TRBV9
j_call: TRBJ2-3
clone_size: -
d_call: -
cdr3_nt: TGTGCCAGCAGCGTAGTGTCTGTAGCGGATACGCAGTATTTT
cdr3_aa: CASSVVSVADTQYF

cdr3_length: 14
v_call: TRBV6-5
j_call: TRBJ1-5
clone_size: -
d_call: -
cdr3_nt: TGTGCCAGCAAAAAGTCCAGGTCCGATCAGCCCCAGCATTTT
cdr3_aa: CASKKSRSDQPQHF

cdr3_length: 18
v_call: TRBV15
j_call: TRBJ1-2
clone_size: -
d_call: -
cdr3_nt: TGTGCCACCAGCAGAGTAGGAGCTGGGACTCGGTCTAACTATGGCTACACCTTC
cdr3_aa: CATSRVGAGTRSNYGYTF

cdr3_length: 13
v_call: TRBV12-3/TRBV12-4
j_call: TRBJ2-7
clone_size: -
d_call: TRBD2
cdr3_nt: TGTGCCAGCAGACGGACTAGCGGAAGAGAGCAGTACTTC
cdr3_aa: CASRRTSGREQYF

cdr3_length: 15
v_call: TRBV6-2/TRBV6-3
j_call: TRBJ1-1
clone_size: -
d_call: TRBD1
cdr3_nt: TGTGCCAGCAGCGACCTGGACAGGGGGAACACTGAAGCTTTCTTT
cdr3_aa: CASSDLDRGNTEAFF

cdr3_length: 16
v_call: TRBV3-1/TRBV3-2
j_call: TRBJ2-7
clone_size: -
d_call: TRBD2
cdr3_nt: TGTGCCAGCAGCCTATCGACTAGCGGGAGAAAATACGAGCAGTACTTC
cdr3_aa: CASSLSTSGRKYEQYF

cdr3_length: 13
v_call: TRBV7-2
j_call: TRBJ2-3
clone_size: -
d_call: -
cdr3_nt: TGTGCCAGCAGCTCTCGAGCGGCAGATACGCAGTATTTT
cdr3_aa: CASSSRAADTQYF

cdr3_length: 15
v_call: TRBV6-6
j_call: TRBJ1-1
clone_size: -
d_call: TRBD1
cdr3_nt: TGTGCCAGCAGTTATCCCGGGACAGGCAAACCTGAAGCTTTCTTT
cdr3_aa: CASSYPGTGKPEAFF

cdr3_length: 14
v_call: TRBV19
j_call: TRBJ2-5
clone_size: -
d_call: TRBD1
cdr3_nt: TGTGCCAGTAGCCTCGACAGGGCCGAAGAGACCCAGTACTTC
cdr3_aa: CASSLDRAEETQYF

cdr3_length: 20
v_call: TRBV5-4
j_call: TRBJ2-3
clone_size: -
d_call: TRBD2
cdr3_nt: TGTGCCAGCAGCTCCGCCACCTGGACTAGCGGGATAGGAGGCACAGATACGCAGTATTTT
cdr3_aa: CASSSATWTSGIGGTDTQYF

cdr3_length: 15
v_call: TRBV2
j_call: TRBJ1-1
clone_size: few
d_call: -
cdr3_nt: TGTGCCAGCAGCTGGGGCGCGGGGGTGAACACTGAAGCTTTCTTT
cdr3_aa: CASSWGAGVNTEAFF

cdr3_length: 14
v_call: TRBV7-2
j_call: TRBJ2-5
clone_size: -
d_call: -
cdr3_nt: TGTGCCAGCAGCCCGGGCCTGGAGGTAGAGACCCAGTACTTC
cdr3_aa: CASSPGLEVETQYF

cdr3_length: 19
v_call: TRBV13
j_call: TRBJ1-6
clone_size: -
d_call: -
cdr3_nt: TGTGCCAGCAGCTTCATGACCCAAGGACCAGAGAGACCTAATTCACCCCTCCACTTT
cdr3_aa: CASSFMTQGPERPNSPLHF

cdr3_length: 18
v_call: TRBV4-2
j_call: TRBJ2-7
clone_size: -
d_call: TRBD2
cdr3_nt: TGTGCCAGCAGCCAGCGTCAGGGTGAGCGGGGGTCATCCTACGAGCAGTACTTC
cdr3_aa: CASSQRQGERGSSYEQYF

cdr3_length: 17
v_call: TRBV2
j_call: TRBJ2-7
clone_size: -
d_call: TRBD2
cdr3_nt: TGTGCCAGCAGTGGCGGGACTAGCGGGAGCGCAACCTACGAGCAGTACTTC
cdr3_aa: CASSGGTSGSATYEQYF

cdr3_length: 13
v_call: TRBV5-6
j_call: TRBJ1-5
clone_size: few
d_call: -
cdr3_nt: TGTGCCAGCAGCTTTTCTTTGAATCAGCCCCAGCATTTT
cdr3_aa: CASSFSLNQPQHF

cdr3_length: 19
v_call: TRBV19
j_call: TRBJ2-1
clone_size: -
d_call: -
cdr3_nt: TGTGCCAGTAGTCCCCTTACGTATCCCAGGCGGGACGACTACAATGAGCAGTTCTTC
cdr3_aa: CASSPLTYPRRDDYNEQFF

cdr3_length: 15
v_call: TRBV10-3
j_call: TRBJ2-7
clone_size: -
d_call: TRBD1
cdr3_nt: TGTGCCATCAGTGCCGCGGGACAGGGGTACGACGAGCAGTACTTC
cdr3_aa: CAISAAGQGYDEQYF

cdr3_length: 13
v_call: TRBV11-3
j_call: TRBJ2-5
clone_size: -
d_call: -
cdr3_nt: TGTGCCAGCAGCGTAAATCGGATGGAGACCCAGTACTTC
cdr3_aa: CASSVNRMETQYF

cdr3_length: 13
v_call: TRBV2
j_call: TRBJ2-5
clone_size: -
d_call: -
cdr3_nt: TGTGCCAGCAGTGGGAGTGGCCAAGAGACCCAGTACTTC
cdr3_aa: CASSGSGQETQYF

cdr3_length: 14
v_call: TRBV5-1
j_call: TRBJ2-3
clone_size: -
d_call: -
cdr3_nt: TGCGCCAGCAGCCCAGCCTTTAGCACAGATACGCAGTATTTT
cdr3_aa: CASSPAFSTDTQYF

cdr3_length: 13
v_call: TRBV10-3
j_call: TRBJ1-1
clone_size: -
d_call: -
cdr3_nt: TGTGCCATCAGTGGGAGCGCAAACACTGAAGCTTTCTTT
cdr3_aa: CAISGSANTEAFF

cdr3_length: 13
v_call: TRBV6-5
j_call: TRBJ1-1
clone_size: -
d_call: TRBD1
cdr3_nt: TGTGCCAGCACTAGACAGGGAGGCACTGAAGCTTTCTTT
cdr3_aa: CASTRQGGTEAFF

cdr3_length: 15
v_call: TRBV11-2
j_call: TRBJ2-1
clone_size: few
d_call: TRBD1
cdr3_nt: TGTGCCAGCAGCTTAGGGACAGGGGCCTACAATGAGCAGTTCTTC
cdr3_aa: CASSLGTGAYNEQFF

cdr3_length: 15
v_call: TRBV6-1
j_call: TRBJ2-7
clone_size: -
d_call: TRBD2
cdr3_nt: TGTGCCAGCAGTGACGGACTAGCGGTACCCTACGAGCAGTACTTC
cdr3_aa: CASSDGLAVPYEQYF

cdr3_length: 18
v_call: TRBV7-9
j_call: TRBJ2-1
clone_size: -
d_call: TRBD2
cdr3_nt: TGTGCCAGCAGCCCCACTAGCGGGCCAAGGCGGACCTACAATGAGCAGTTCTTC
cdr3_aa: CASSPTSGPRRTYNEQFF

cdr3_length: 12
v_call: TRBV29-1
j_call: TRBJ2-2
clone_size: -
d_call: -
cdr3_nt: TGCAGCGTTGGCGGACCCACCGGGGAGCTGTTTTTT
cdr3_aa: CSVGGPTGELFF

cdr3_length: 16
v_call: TRBV18
j_call: TRBJ1-1
clone_size: -
d_call: -
cdr3_nt: TGTGCCAGCTCACCGGCGGGTTCTTGGGGTGGGACTGAAGCTTTCTTT
cdr3_aa: CASSPAGSWGGTEAFF

cdr3_length: 12
v_call: TRBV5-1
j_call: TRBJ2-5
clone_size: -
d_call: -
cdr3_nt: TGCGCCAGCTCGCGACAGCAAGAGACCCAGTACTTC
cdr3_aa: CASSRQQETQYF

cdr3_length: 15
v_call: TRBV5-5
j_call: TRBJ2-7
clone_size: -
d_call: -
cdr3_nt: TGTGCCAGCAGCTTGTTAGTGAATTCCGGCGGCGAGCAGTACTTC
cdr3_aa: CASSLLVNSGGEQYF

cdr3_length: 14
v_call: TRBV2
j_call: TRBJ2-5
clone_size: medium-sized
d_call: TRBD1
cdr3_nt: TGTGCCAGCAGGCGGACAGGGGGCCAAGAGACCCAGTACTTC
cdr3_aa: CASRRTGGQETQYF

cdr3_length: 14
v_call: TRBV4-3
j_call: TRBJ2-1
clone_size: -
d_call: -
cdr3_nt: TGCGCCAGCAGCCCCGGGGTCCTTTACAATGAGCAGTTCTTC
cdr3_aa: CASSPGVLYNEQFF

cdr3_length: 15
v_call: TRBV5-1
j_call: TRBJ1-2
clone_size: -
d_call: TRBD1
cdr3_nt: TGCGCCAGCAGCTTGGATACAGGGGTAGGGTATGGCTACACCTTC
cdr3_aa: CASSLDTGVGYGYTF

cdr3_length: 17
v_call: TRBV7-3
j_call: TRBJ2-2
clone_size: -
d_call: TRBD2
cdr3_nt: TGTGCCAGCAGCTACCCCCTCGAAGCGGGAGGGGCCGGGGAGCTGTTTTTT
cdr3_aa: CASSYPLEAGGAGELFF

cdr3_length: 14
v_call: TRBV5-1
j_call: TRBJ1-4
clone_size: few
d_call: -
cdr3_nt: TGCGCCAGCAGCTTGGGCTGGGGCAGTGAAAAACTGTTTTTT
cdr3_aa: CASSLGWGSEKLFF

cdr3_length: 11
v_call: TRBV6-5
j_call: TRBJ1-1
clone_size: -
d_call: -
cdr3_nt: TGTGCCAGCAGTTTTAGGGGGGCAGCTTTCTTT
cdr3_aa: CASSFRGAAFF

cdr3_length: 13
v_call: TRBV30
j_call: TRBJ2-5
clone_size: -
d_call: -
cdr3_nt: TGTGCCTGGAGTATTACGGACGAAGAGACCCAGTACTTC
cdr3_aa: CAWSITDEETQYF

cdr3_length: 14
v_call: TRBV3-1/TRBV3-2
j_call: TRBJ2-3
clone_size: medium-sized
d_call: -
cdr3_nt: TGTGCCAGCAGCCTCGGGGGTGGCACAGATACGCAGTATTTT
cdr3_aa: CASSLGGGTDTQYF

cdr3_length: 19
v_call: TRBV1
j_call: TRBJ2-5
clone_size: -
d_call: -
cdr3_nt: TGCACCAGCAGCCTGGGACTAGCGGGGGCCACACCTGGGGACGAGACCCAGTACTTC
cdr3_aa: CTSSLGLAGATPGDETQYF

cdr3_length: 14
v_call: TRBV9
j_call: TRBJ1-3
clone_size: many
d_call: -
cdr3_nt: TGTGCCAGCAGCGCCAGGGGACCTGGAAACACCATATATTTT
cdr3_aa: CASSARGPGNTIYF

cdr3_length: 11
v_call: TRBV30
j_call: TRBJ2-1
clone_size: -
d_call: -
cdr3_nt: TGTGCCTGGAGTCATAGTAATGAGCAGTTCTTC
cdr3_aa: CAWSHSNEQFF